A single sample is the source of the 22 T cell receptor beta chains below, sequenced in a study of cytomegalovirus exposure and HLA in healthy donors. Use of 60 Vbeta and 13 Jbeta primers characterized the PCR. The repertoire was sequenced with immunoSEQ multiplex PCR; TCRdb's copy has only in-frame clones and lacks some. The sample contains 150,000 to 200,000 clones, 60% to 80% of which appear only once. The specimen was PBMCs. The receptors here all came from a man between 18 and 29 years old in good health and CMV-seropositive.

The CDR3: CASSSSSGGAYNEQFF. As DNA, the CDR3 is TGTGCCAGCAGCTCCTCTAGCGGGGGGGCTTACAATGAGCAGTTCTTC. The genes are TRBV7-2 and TRBJ2-1; 12 bases agree with TRBD2. The CDR3 consists of 16 residues. Losses at the gene ends were 4 bases for V and 4 bases for J; bases not matched to a gene: 5. Germline assignment: CDR1 SGHTA and CDR2 FQGNSA. The variable domain in full, completed from reference TRBV7-2 and TRBJ2-1, reads GAGVSQSPSNKVTEKGKDVELRCDPISGHTALYWYRQSLGQGLEFLIYFQGNSAPDKSGLPSDRFSAERTGGSVSTLTIQRTQQEDSAVYLCASSSSSGGAYNEQFFGPGTRLTVL.

This clone was seen only a few times. The rearrangement links TRBV7-9 to TRBJ2-1; 8 positions match TRBD2. Trimming took 5 bases from V and 2 from J; bases not matched to a gene: 11. The germline CDR1 and CDR2 sequences are SEHNR and FQNEAQ (reference sequence). This CDR3 has 17 amino acids. CDR3 in DNA: TGTGCCAGCAGCCCGGGGAGCGGGGGAGGGCCCTACAATGAGCAGTTCTTC. It translates to CASSPGSGGGPYNEQFF.

This clone was observed once. V usage is TRBV5-6 and J usage is TRBJ1-2; tentatively, D is TRBD1 (6 bases). Germline CDR1 reads SGHDT; CDR2 reads YYEEEE. V gave up 1 base and J gave up 3 bases, with 10 bases separating them. This CDR3 spans 14 amino acids. The CDR3 coding sequence is TGTGCCAGCAGCTTGACAGGGCTCGACTATGGCTACACCTTC. It is translated as CASSLTGLDYGYTF.

The chain combines TRBV4-2 with TRBJ2-1, with 11 positions matching TRBD2. Germline V gene data show CDR1 as LGHNA and CDR2 as YNFKEQ. After removal of 0 bases from V and 6 bases from J, the junction contained 7 bases not matched to a gene. The CDR3 totals 17 residues. The CDR3 sequence: CASSQDLAGGPGNEQFF. The CDR3 bases are TGTGCCAGCAGCCAAGATTTAGCGGGAGGGCCTGGCAATGAGCAGTTCTTC.

The chain joins TRBV2 to TRBJ1-1; 7 nucleotides match TRBD1. Germline-derived CDR1 and CDR2 are SNHLY and FYNNEI. This CDR3 has 16 amino acids. J gave up 1 base and V 7 bases, and 12 bases lay outside the gene matches. Written as DNA, the CDR3 is TGTGCCAGCAATTCAAAAGCAGGGGGGCCGAACACTGAAGCTTTCTTT. It encodes CASNSKAGGPNTEAFF.

The CDR3 nucleotides are TGTGCCAGCAGCTGGGGGACAGGGCTCAATCAGCCCCAGCATTTT. Protein product: CASSWGTGLNQPQHF. V usage is TRBV7-8 and J usage is TRBJ1-5, with 9 bases matching TRBD1. Germline values: CDR1 SGHVS, CDR2 FQNEAQ. The trim removed 4 bases at V and 3 bases at J, leaving 4 bases unmatched. This CDR3 comprises 15 residues.

This chain connects TRBV6-1 to TRBJ1-5, with TRBD1 matching over 7 bases. This CDR3 contains 15 residues. The germline V gene encodes CDR1 MNHNS and CDR2 SASEGT. V shed 4 bases and J 4 bases; nucleotides not matched to a gene: 7. The CDR3 loop reads CASSGHGTANQPQHF. CDR3 DNA: TGTGCCAGCAGTGGGCATGGGACAGCAAATCAGCCCCAGCATTTT.

The gene calls are TRBV25-1 and TRBJ2-3; 9 bases match TRBD2. CDR1 is MGHDK, CDR2 SYGVNS, per germline. There are 14 residues in the CDR3. The J segment lost 5 bases and the V segment lost 8 bases, leaving 8 bases of the junction unmatched. The CDR3 spells CASGIAGAGDTQYF. The CDR3 nucleotides read TGTGCCAGCGGGATAGCGGGAGCGGGAGATACGCAGTATTTT.

J is TRBJ1-4 and V is TRBV23-1; D is perhaps TRBD1 (5 bases). TRBV23-1 has ORF status, its function being uncertain. The ends were cut back, 2 bases at V and 5 bases at J, with 12 bases in the middle. The CDR3 is made up of 15 amino acids. The CDR3: CASSQLAGLNEKLFF. The CDR3 DNA follows: TGCGCCAGCAGTCAACTGGCAGGGTTGAATGAAAAACTGTTTTTT.

This clone was seen only a few times. The chain's CDR3 is CASSLLLQVNQPQHF. CDR3 coding DNA: TGTGCCAGCAGCTTGTTGTTACAGGTCAATCAGCCCCAGCATTTT. This chain joins TRBV5-5 and TRBJ1-5, with D possibly TRBD1 on 5 matching bases. The CDR3 runs 15 residues. Germline V CDR1 and CDR2: SGHKS, YYEKEE (reference sequence). The germline V and J ends were trimmed by 1 base and 3 bases, with 11 bases remaining between them.

A remark on this clone: One end of the junction varies from germline; a read error may be responsible. The gene calls are TRBV7-8 and TRBJ1-1; no clear D gene. CDR1 and CDR2 (germline): SGHVS, FQNEAQ. This CDR3 is built from 13 residues. DNA for the CDR3: TGTGCCAACAGCTTACAATCGAACACTGAAGCTTTCTTT. It codes for CANSLQSNTEAFF.

The rearrangement joins TRBV7-8 to TRBJ1-1; 8 positions match TRBD1. This CDR3 has 17 amino acids. The germline gives CDR1 SGHVS, CDR2 FQNEAQ. J lost 1 base, V lost 4 bases, and 11 bases had no gene match. This CDR3 reads CASSSRTGRLRNTEAFF. The DNA for the CDR3 is TGTGCCAGCAGCTCCCGGACAGGGAGGCTAAGGAACACTGAAGCTTTCTTT. Full variable domain (outside the CDR3, taken from reference TRBV7-8 and TRBJ1-1): GAGVSQSPRYKVAKRGQDVALRCDPISGHVSLFWYQQALGQGPEFLTYFQNEAQLDKSGLPSDRFFAERPEGSVSTLKIQRTQQEDSAVYLCASSSRTGRLRNTEAFFGQGTRLTVV.

The chain employs TRBV6-1 and TRBJ2-1; a possible D gene is TRBD2 (7 bases). In germline, CDR1 is MNHNS, CDR2 SASEGT. This CDR3 is 14 amino acids long. V lost 7 bases and J 4 bases, leaving 14 bases between the germline ends. CDR3 sequence reads: CASNEGGPYNEQFF. The CDR3 DNA reads as TGTGCCAGCAACGAGGGGGGGCCTTACAATGAGCAGTTCTTC.

The chain uses TRBV29-1 and TRBJ2-2; 8 nucleotides agree with TRBD1. CDR3 size: 14 residues. The V gene end was trimmed by 7 bases and the J gene end by 0 bases; junction bases not matched to a gene: 4. The germline CDR1 and CDR2 sequences are SQVTM and ANQGSEA. CDR3 in amino acids: CSALTGANTGELFF. The DNA for the CDR3 is TGCAGCGCCCTGACAGGGGCGAACACCGGGGAGCTGTTTTTT.

This clone was counted between two and nine times. The V and J genes are TRBV6-5 and TRBJ1-6, with 9 nucleotides matching TRBD1. J lost 10 bases, V lost 6 bases, and 7 bases had no gene match. CDR1 and CDR2 from the germline V gene are MNHEY and SVGAGI. The CDR3 spans 14 residues. CDR3 in DNA: TGTGCCAGCAGCACCGGGACAGGGTCCTCACCCCTCCACTTT. Its translation is CASSTGTGSSPLHF.

This chain joins TRBV21-1 and TRBJ1-2; TRBD1 is the table's D call and was not checked against the DNA. TRBV21-1 is listed as a pseudogene. The length of the CDR3 is 15 residues. The CDR3 protein is CASSKVRQVLPGYTF. In nucleotides, the CDR3 is TGTGCCAGCAGCAAAGTAAGACAGGTCCTCCCCGGCTACACCTTC.

The gene calls are TRBV29-1 and TRBJ1-1, with unresolved D. Trimming pared 2 bases from V and 1 base from J, leaving 8 bases between. CDR3 length: 13 residues. Germline V gives CDR1 SQVTM, CDR2 ANQGSEA. CDR3 sequence (DNA): TGCAGCGTTGAACGGTCCGGGAACACTGAAGCTTTCTTT. It encodes CSVERSGNTEAFF.

The chain uses TRBV2 and TRBJ1-1; D call uncertain. Germline CDR1 is SNHLY and CDR2 is FYNNEI. The CDR3 spans 14 residues. The V and J ends lost 9 bases and 4 bases respectively, with 18 bases between them. In DNA, the CDR3 is TGTGCCAGTTCGATAAGGTCAAGGAGCACTGAAGCTTTCTTT. It codes for CASSIRSRSTEAFF.

A few counts support this clone. V gene TRBV25-1 combines with J gene TRBJ2-1; 7 positions agree with TRBD2. CDR3 size: 13 residues. V was pared by 3 bases and J by 7 bases, with 3 bases of the junction left unmatched. CDR1 and CDR2 (germline): MGHDK, SYGVNS. CDR3 in amino acids: CASSEAGENEQFF. DNA for the CDR3: TGTGCCAGCAGTGAGGCGGGGGAGAATGAGCAGTTCTTC.

The chain recombines TRBV19 with TRBJ1-2; TRBD1 agrees at 12 bases. V shed 7 bases and J 6 bases; nucleotides not matched to a gene: 6. This CDR3 comprises 14 residues. The germline V gene encodes CDR1 LNHDA and CDR2 SQIVND (reference sequence). The CDR3 reads CASTLGTGGDGYTF. Written as DNA, the CDR3 is TGTGCCAGTACCCTCGGGACAGGGGGCGATGGCTACACCTTC.

This clone was detected only once. The chain links TRBV13 to TRBJ2-7; TRBD1 aligns across 12 bases. Trimming removed 4 bases from V and 3 bases from J; junction bases left unmatched: 13. The CDR3 extends over 18 amino acids. CDR1 PRHDT and CDR2 FYEKMQ come from the germline V gene (reference sequence). As DNA, the CDR3 is TGTGCCAGCAGCTCCCGATATCCGGGACAGGGGGCCCGCTACGAGCAGTACGTC. Translated, it gives CASSSRYPGQGARYEQYV.

J is TRBJ2-1 and V is TRBV6-4, with D possibly matching TRBD2 (6 bases). This CDR3 has 14 residues. Germline V CDR1 and CDR2: MRHNA, SNTAGT. Trimming cost V 4 bases and J 9 bases, with 16 bases left between them. The DNA for the CDR3 is TGTGCCAGCAGTGGGGTGGGGGGAAGCGGTGAGCAGTTCTTC. This sequence encodes CASSGVGGSGEQFF.